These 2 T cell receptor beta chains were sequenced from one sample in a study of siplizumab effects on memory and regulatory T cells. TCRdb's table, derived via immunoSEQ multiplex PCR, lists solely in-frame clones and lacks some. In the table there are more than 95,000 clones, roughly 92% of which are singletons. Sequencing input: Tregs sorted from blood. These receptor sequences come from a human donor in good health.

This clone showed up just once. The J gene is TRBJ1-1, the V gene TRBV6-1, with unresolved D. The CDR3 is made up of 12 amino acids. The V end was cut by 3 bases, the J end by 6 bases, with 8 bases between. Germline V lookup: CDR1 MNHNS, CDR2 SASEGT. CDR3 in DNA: TGTGCCAGCAGTGATGAGGGATCTGAAGCTTTCTTT. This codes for CASSDEGSEAFF.

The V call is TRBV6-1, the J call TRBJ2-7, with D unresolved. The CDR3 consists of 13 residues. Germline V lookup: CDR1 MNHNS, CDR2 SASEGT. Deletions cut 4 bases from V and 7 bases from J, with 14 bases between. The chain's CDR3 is CASSGRRVLEQYF. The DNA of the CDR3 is TGTGCCAGCAGTGGACGACGGGTTTTGGAGCAGTACTTC.